This paragraph covers one T cell receptor (beta chain) sequence. As yet, its antigen is unknown. Trimming took off 4 bases at V and 4 bases at J, with 5 bases between the two ends. The CDR3 runs to 11 residues. Germline V gives CDR1 DFQATT, CDR2 SNEGSKA (reference sequence). The data were taken from a study of T cells in Graves' hyperthyroidism and ophthalmopathy. Findings and limits, study-wide: Prediction of ophthalmopathy progression came a median 6.5 months pre-onset.

TCR beta CDR3 regions were amplified from RNA. The primer set for the first-round RT-PCR of the TCR CDR3 was HTBI. Using its own MiXCR run on the multiplex PCR reads, TCRdb lists one record per CDR3 protein. This sample has roughly 330,000 distinct CDR3 sequences; around 16% occur once, and the top ten carry approximately 31%. J is TRBJ2-1 and V is TRBV20-1; no reliable D call. Sequenced: blood. The sequence was obtained from a man under 40 with Graves' hyperthyroidism. The CDR3 region is CSAILYNEQFF. Here the CDR3 DNA reads TGCAGTGCTATTCTGTACAATGAGCAGTTCTTC.